A selection of T cell receptor beta chains follows, all from one sample in a study of regulatory T cells in long-lasting Graves disease. TCRdb reanalysed the multiplex PCR reads using MiXCR and keeps one entry per CDR3 protein. The sample has 350,000 to 450,000 distinct CDR3 sequences, less than 25% seen once. Sequenced material: peripheral blood mononuclear cells (PBMCs), taken when the disease was refractory, from a patient treated with antithyroid drugs. These receptors were obtained from a female donor with Graves disease. The CDR3 runs from the conserved cysteine through the conserved F or W. Each record gives: V gene, CDR3 length, D gene, J gene, clone size, CDR3 protein, CDR3 DNA. A D gene is named only where the DNA matches it firmly. Clone size appears in some rows only: once, few, many, or a class for an expanded clone.

>TRBV6-2/TRBV6-3|15|TRBD1|TRBJ2-4|many
CASSPYPGTVNRRYF
TGTGCCAGCAGTCCCTACCCCGGGACAGTTAATCGGAGGTACTTC
>TRBV15|12|NA|TRBJ1-5|few
CATSREVGPQHF
TGTGCCACCAGCAGAGAGGTGGGTCCCCAGCATTTT
>TRBV9|14|NA|TRBJ2-7|many
CASSVGGGTYEQYF
TGTGCCAGCAGCGTAGGAGGGGGTACCTACGAGCAGTACTTC
>TRBV4-3|18|TRBD1|TRBJ1-6|few
CASSQDGGQGRYNSPLHF
TGCGCCAGCAGCCAAGATGGGGGACAGGGCCGCTATAATTCACCCCTCCACTTT
>TRBV7-2|13|NA|TRBJ2-2|many
CASSRDNTGELFF
TGTGCCAGCAGCCGGGACAACACCGGGGAGCTGTTTTTT
>TRBV2|15|NA|TRBJ2-7|many
CASRTLPRGSYEQYF
TGTGCCAGCAGGACCTTACCCAGGGGCTCCTACGAGCAGTACTTC
>TRBV30|13|NA|TRBJ1-4|many
CAWSVRFNEKLFF
TGTGCCTGGAGTGTCAGGTTTAATGAAAAACTGTTTTTT
>TRBV2|15|TRBD1|TRBJ2-7|many
CASRQGAVSTREQYF
TGTGCCAGCAGACAGGGGGCGGTTAGTACGAGGGAGCAGTACTTC
>TRBV9|15|NA|TRBJ2-7|NA
CASSVEWSGTYEQYF
TGTGCCAGCAGCGTAGAATGGAGCGGCACCTACGAGCAGTACTTC
>TRBV5-1|11|NA|TRBJ1-3|NA
CASSGGNTIYF
TGCGCCAGCAGTGGTGGAAACACCATATATTTT
>TRBV12-3/TRBV12-4|15|TRBD2|TRBJ2-7|NA
CARSFSGSRAYEQYF
TGTGCCCGCAGTTTTAGCGGGAGTAGGGCCTACGAGCAGTACTTC
>TRBV12-3/TRBV12-4|12|NA|TRBJ1-1|many
CASSGTTGSTFF
TGTGCCAGCAGCGGCACCACAGGGTCGACTTTCTTT
>TRBV30|12|NA|TRBJ2-7|few
CAWSAMYYEQYF
TGTGCCTGGAGTGCAATGTACTACGAGCAGTACTTC
>TRBV7-2|12|NA|TRBJ2-7|many
CASSLTIHEQYF
TGTGCCAGCAGCTTAACGATCCACGAGCAGTACTTC
>TRBV2|14|NA|TRBJ1-1|many
CASTRGRENTEAFF
TGTGCCAGCACCCGAGGGAGGGAGAACACTGAAGCTTTCTTT
>TRBV29-1|14|NA|TRBJ2-1|NA
CSVLSPHRAGEQFF
TGCAGCGTTCTATCCCCCCACAGGGCGGGTGAGCAGTTCTTC
>TRBV6-5|16|NA|TRBJ2-5|few
CASSYSINRRQETQYF
TGTGCCAGCAGTTACTCGATTAACAGGAGGCAAGAGACCCAGTACTTC
>TRBV30|11|NA|TRBJ2-5|many
CAWSEGETQYF
TGTGCCTGGAGTGAAGGAGAGACCCAGTACTTC
>TRBV6-1|14|NA|TRBJ1-1|many
CASRTPGQNTEAFF
TGTGCCAGCAGAACTCCGGGTCAGAACACTGAAGCTTTCTTT
>TRBV20-1|14|TRBD1|TRBJ2-7|many
CSARIRDSPYEQYF
TGCAGTGCTAGAATCCGGGACAGCCCCTACGAGCAGTACTTC
>TRBV7-2|14|NA|TRBJ1-1|many
CASSSQQGRTEAFF
TGTGCCAGCAGCTCCCAACAGGGTCGCACTGAAGCTTTCTTT
>TRBV7-3|14|NA|TRBJ1-4|NA
CASSPVSSNEKLFF
TGTGCCAGCAGCCCCGTTAGCAGTAATGAAAAACTGTTTTTT
>TRBV29-1|13|TRBD1|TRBJ2-5|many
CSVDQGAGETQYF
TGCAGCGTTGATCAGGGGGCGGGTGAGACCCAGTACTTC
>TRBV9|16|NA|TRBJ2-2|few
CASSVGVGIDSGELFF
TGTGCCAGCAGCGTCGGGGTGGGGATTGATTCCGGGGAGCTGTTTTTT
>TRBV18|16|NA|TRBJ2-7|NA
CASSPIQGAPGGEQYF
TGTGCCAGCTCACCTATCCAGGGGGCGCCGGGGGGAGAGCAGTACTTC
>TRBV11-2|13|NA|TRBJ1-1|NA
CASSPVGDPEAFF
TGTGCCAGCAGCCCAGTAGGGGACCCTGAAGCTTTCTTT
>TRBV29-1|12|TRBD1|TRBJ2-7|NA
CSARTGLYEQYF
TGCAGCGCAAGGACAGGGTTATACGAGCAGTACTTC
>TRBV28|13|TRBD1|TRBJ1-5|few
CAGSRQGSGPQHF
TGTGCCGGGTCCCGACAGGGCTCGGGGCCCCAGCATTTT